The present entry profiles one TCR beta chain with its context. Its target is not known. Germline CDR1 and CDR2: ENHRY and SYGVKD. CDR3 length equals 13 residues. Trimming removed 3 bases at V and 4 bases at J, with 7 bases between. Reverse transcription of all isolated RNA meant that expressed TCRB transcripts were sequenced. Naive, central memory and regulatory T cell samples came to a mean of approximately 3.57 million reads. Measured with immunoSEQ multiplex PCR; TCRdb has only the in-frame clones, and not every one. The top ten clones hold roughly 0.035% of a sample with roughly 400,000 clones, approximately 15% of them seen once. This entry comes from a study of beta chain features in type 1 diabetes. Study outcomes and limitations: For TCRB rearrangement, an influence of HLA type remained unresolved here. A cDNA-based sequencing approach could over-represent cells with high TCR expression.

The receptor's source is a man aged 30-40 years in good health. The sequencing input was naive CD4+ T cells from blood. This rearrangement joins TRBV10-3 to TRBJ1-5; unclear D gene. The DNA of the CDR3 is TGTGCCATCAGTGACGAAGTTAATCAGCCCCAGCATTTT. This codes for CAISDEVNQPQHF.